The sequence of this T cell receptor (beta chain) was determined in a study of T cells in Graves' hyperthyroidism and ophthalmopathy. TCR beta CDR3 sequences were amplified from RNA transcripts. HTBI primers were employed in a first-round RT-PCR of the TCR CDR3. From the multiplex PCR reads, TCRdb called clonotypes with MiXCR, one entry per CDR3 protein. The data show some 400,000 distinct CDR3 sequences, with about 15% seen just once and approximately 9.9% held by the top ten. Study outcomes and limitations: Blood samples included most of the expanded thyroid clonotypes exceeding 0.001.

Germline CDR1 reads SNHLY; CDR2 reads FYNNEI. The V segment lost 3 bases and the J segment 4 bases; nucleotides outside the gene matches: 8. The CDR3 runs 15 residues. Stable Graves' hyperthyroidism denoted no ophthalmopathy progression over 18 months. Each 10 ml fresh peripheral blood draw supplied the PBMCs. In its sample, this clonotype was seen many times. Its specificity is unknown. The origin of this receptor is a woman in her sixties with Graves' hyperthyroidism. The specimen was blood. The gene calls are TRBV2 and TRBJ1-2; the match to TRBD1 covers 7 bases. This CDR3 is CASSEMLGTAYGYTF. The CDR3 nucleotides are TGTGCCAGCAGTGAGATGCTAGGGACAGCCTATGGCTACACCTTC.